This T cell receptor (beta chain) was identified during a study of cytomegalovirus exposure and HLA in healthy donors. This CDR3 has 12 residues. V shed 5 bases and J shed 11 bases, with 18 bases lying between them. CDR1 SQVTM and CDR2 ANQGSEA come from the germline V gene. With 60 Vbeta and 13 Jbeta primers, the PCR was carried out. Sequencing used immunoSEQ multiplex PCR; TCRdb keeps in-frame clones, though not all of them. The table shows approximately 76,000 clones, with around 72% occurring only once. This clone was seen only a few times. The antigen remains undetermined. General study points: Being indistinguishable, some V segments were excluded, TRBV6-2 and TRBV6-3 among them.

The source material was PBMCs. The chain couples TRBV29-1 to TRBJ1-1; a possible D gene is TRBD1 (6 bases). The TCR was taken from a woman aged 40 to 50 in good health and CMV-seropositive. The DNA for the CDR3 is TGCAGCGTTATGGGGGGGCAATTGACTGCTTTCTTT. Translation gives CSVMGGQLTAFF.